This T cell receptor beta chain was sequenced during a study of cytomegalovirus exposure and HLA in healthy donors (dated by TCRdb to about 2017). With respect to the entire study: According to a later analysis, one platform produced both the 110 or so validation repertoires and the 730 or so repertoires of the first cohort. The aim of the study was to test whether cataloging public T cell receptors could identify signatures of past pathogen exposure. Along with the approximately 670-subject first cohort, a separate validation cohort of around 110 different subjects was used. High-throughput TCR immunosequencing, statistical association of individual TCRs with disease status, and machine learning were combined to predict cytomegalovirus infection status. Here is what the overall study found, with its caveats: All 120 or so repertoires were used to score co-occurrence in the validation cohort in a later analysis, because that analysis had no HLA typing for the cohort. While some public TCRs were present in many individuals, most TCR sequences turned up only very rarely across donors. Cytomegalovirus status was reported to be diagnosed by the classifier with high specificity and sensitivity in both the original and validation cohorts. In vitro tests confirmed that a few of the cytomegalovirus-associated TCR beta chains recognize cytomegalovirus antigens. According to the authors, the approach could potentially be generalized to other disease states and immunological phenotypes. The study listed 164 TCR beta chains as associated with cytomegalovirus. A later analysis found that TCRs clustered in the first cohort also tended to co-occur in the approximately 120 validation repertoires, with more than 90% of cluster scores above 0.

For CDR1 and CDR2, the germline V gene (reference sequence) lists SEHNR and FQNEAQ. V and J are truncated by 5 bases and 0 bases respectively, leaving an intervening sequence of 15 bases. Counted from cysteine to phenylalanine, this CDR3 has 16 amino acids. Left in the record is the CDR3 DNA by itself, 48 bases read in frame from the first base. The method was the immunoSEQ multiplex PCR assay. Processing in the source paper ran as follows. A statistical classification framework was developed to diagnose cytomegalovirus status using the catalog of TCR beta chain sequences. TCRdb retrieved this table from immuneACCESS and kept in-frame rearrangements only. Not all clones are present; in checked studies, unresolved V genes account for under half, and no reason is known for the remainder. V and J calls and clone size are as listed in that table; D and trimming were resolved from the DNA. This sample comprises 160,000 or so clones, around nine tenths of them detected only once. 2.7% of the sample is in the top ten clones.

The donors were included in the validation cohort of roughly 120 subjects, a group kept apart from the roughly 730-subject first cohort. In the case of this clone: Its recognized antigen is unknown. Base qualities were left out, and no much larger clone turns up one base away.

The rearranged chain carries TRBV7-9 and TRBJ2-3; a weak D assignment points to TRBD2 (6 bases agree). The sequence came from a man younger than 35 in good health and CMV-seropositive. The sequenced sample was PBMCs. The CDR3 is CASSSRIAASTDTQYF. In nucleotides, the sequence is TGTGCCAGCAGCAGCCGGATAGCGGCTAGCACAGATACGCAGTATTTT.